The subject of this entry is one TCR beta chain. This CDR3 has 11 amino acids. V lost 8 bases and J lost 10, with 14 bases in between. Germline lookup yields CDR1 SGHTA and CDR2 FQGTGA. Per the original data handling: Estimated nucleated cell counts came from reference gene primer amplification. Some clones are missing from TCRdb's copy, which holds only in-frame ones; the method was immunoSEQ multiplex PCR. That table furnishes V, J and clone size, whereas the DNA furnished D and trimming. This sample carries around 160,000 clones, around 80% of them seen once, and the ten largest clones take 30% to 45%. This sample is part of a study of blood T cell repertoires in COVID-19. Study context: Samples representing acute and convalescent COVID-19 were sourced from the United States, Italy and Spain. PBMCs, B-cell-depleted T cells, or T cells provided the cDNA or gDNA that made up the material.

The rearrangement uses TRBV7-3 and TRBJ1-2; perhaps TRBD1 as D (5 bases). Specimen: peripheral blood. The sequence derives from a human donor in a cohort sampled during active COVID-19. Here the CDR3 reads CASGSRVNYTF. The CDR3 DNA sequence: TGTGCCAGCGGAAGCAGGGTTAACTACACCTTC. Full variable domain (outside the CDR3, taken from reference TRBV7-3 and TRBJ1-2): GAGVSQTPSNKVTEKGKYVELRCDPISGHTALYWYRQSLGQGPEFLIYFQGTGAADDSGLPNDRFFAVRPEGSVSTLKIQRTERGDSAVYLCASGSRVNYTFGSGTRLTVV.